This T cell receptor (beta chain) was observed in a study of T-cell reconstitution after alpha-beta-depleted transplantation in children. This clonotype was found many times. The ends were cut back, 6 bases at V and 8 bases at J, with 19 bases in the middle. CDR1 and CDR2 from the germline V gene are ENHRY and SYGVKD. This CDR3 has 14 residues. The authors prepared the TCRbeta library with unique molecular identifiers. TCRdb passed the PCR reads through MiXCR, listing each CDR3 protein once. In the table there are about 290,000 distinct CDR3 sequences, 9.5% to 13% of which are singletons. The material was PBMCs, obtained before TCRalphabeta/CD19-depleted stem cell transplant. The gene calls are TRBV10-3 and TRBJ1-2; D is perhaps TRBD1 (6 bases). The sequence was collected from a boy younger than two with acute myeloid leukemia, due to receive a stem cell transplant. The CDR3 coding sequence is TGTGCCATCAGCTGGGGGGCACAGGTGTCCGGCTACACCTTC. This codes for CAISWGAQVSGYTF.